This TCR beta chain was identified in a study of T cells in Graves' hyperthyroidism and ophthalmopathy. Points from the study as a whole: Before onset, ophthalmopathy was predicted by the model a median approximately 6.5 months earlier.

Per the germline V gene, CDR1 is MNHEY and CDR2 is SVGAGI. The CDR3 runs to 17 residues. Deletions cut 0 bases from V and 5 bases from J, with 19 bases between. This clonotype came up many times. What it recognizes is unknown. Amplification targeted TCR beta CDR3 regions from RNA transcripts. HTBI primers drove first-round RT-PCR of the TCR CDR3. TCRdb used MiXCR to reprocess the multiplex PCR reads, holding one entry per CDR3 protein. The sample shows roughly 420,000 distinct CDR3 sequences, less than 20% of them seen only once. The rearrangement joins TRBV6-5 to TRBJ2-5; D possibly corresponds to TRBD1 (8 bases). The receptor was derived from a woman between 18 and 29 years old with Graves' hyperthyroidism. Material: blood. The CDR3 DNA reads as TGTGCCAGCAGTTACTCGAAAACAGGGGGAGGGTGGGAGACCCAGTACTTC. As protein: CASSYSKTGGGWETQYF.